This T cell receptor (beta chain) was captured in a study of OX40 agonist ivuxolimab in advanced cancers. Whole-study context: The diagnoses of dose-escalation patients were hepatocellular carcinoma, melanoma, renal cell or head and neck cancer.

The repertoire was sequenced with immunoSEQ multiplex PCR; TCRdb's copy has only in-frame clones and lacks some. Of around 17,000 clones listed, around nine tenths are singletons. The CDR3 is 15 residues long. V was cut by 4 bases and J by 5 bases, with 18 bases left in between. Germline-derived CDR1 and CDR2 are MNHEY and SVGAGI. This clone was seen just once. The starting material was CD4+ or CD8+ T cells sorted from blood, obtained in a trial of the OX40 agonist ivuxolimab. J is TRBJ2-7 and V is TRBV6-5; D is tentatively TRBD1 or TRBD2 (6 bases each). The TCR comes from an adult with an advanced solid tumor such as melanoma, head and neck, liver or kidney cancer. CDR3 region: CASSSRGAGNNEQYF. Written as DNA, the CDR3 is TGTGCCAGCAGTTCCAGGGGAGCGGGTAACAACGAGCAGTACTTC.